This T cell receptor beta chain was retrieved from a study of blood T cell repertoires in COVID-19. Study at large: Collection of acute and convalescent COVID-19 samples took place in the United States, Italy and Spain. T cells, B-cell-depleted T cells, or PBMCs provided the cDNA or gDNA that served as material.

In the original processing: Estimated nucleated cell counts came from reference gene primer amplification. Assay used: immunoSEQ multiplex PCR; TCRdb lists only in-frame clones, some missing. That table furnishes V, J and clone size, whereas the DNA furnished D and trimming. The table shows around 340,000 clones, with 83% occurring only once. The germline CDR1 and CDR2 sequences are SEHNR and FQNEAQ (reference sequence). The CDR3 sequence is 15 residues long. Trimming pared 2 bases from V and 1 base from J, leaving 8 bases between. The sequenced material came from peripheral blood. The TCR originated in a man aged 25-45 years with active or convalescent COVID-19. This chain connects TRBV7-9 to TRBJ1-4; D gene unclear. Here the CDR3 reads CASSLLELTNEKLFF. In DNA form, the CDR3 reads TGTGCCAGCAGCTTATTGGAGTTAACTAATGAAAAACTGTTTTTT.